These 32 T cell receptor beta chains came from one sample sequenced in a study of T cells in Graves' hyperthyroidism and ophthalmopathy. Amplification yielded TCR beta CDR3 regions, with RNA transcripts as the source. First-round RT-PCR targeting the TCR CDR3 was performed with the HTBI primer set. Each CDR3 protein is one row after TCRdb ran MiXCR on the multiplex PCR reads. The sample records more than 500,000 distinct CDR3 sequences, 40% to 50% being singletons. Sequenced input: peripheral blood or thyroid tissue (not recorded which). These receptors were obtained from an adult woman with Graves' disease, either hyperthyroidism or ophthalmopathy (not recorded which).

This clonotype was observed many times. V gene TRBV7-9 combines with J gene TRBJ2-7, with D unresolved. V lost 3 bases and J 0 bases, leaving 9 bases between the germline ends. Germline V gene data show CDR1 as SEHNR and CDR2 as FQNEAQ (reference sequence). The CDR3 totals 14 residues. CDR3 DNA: TGTGCCAGCAGCTTGGGAAGACACTCCTACGAGCAGTACTTC. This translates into CASSLGRHSYEQYF.

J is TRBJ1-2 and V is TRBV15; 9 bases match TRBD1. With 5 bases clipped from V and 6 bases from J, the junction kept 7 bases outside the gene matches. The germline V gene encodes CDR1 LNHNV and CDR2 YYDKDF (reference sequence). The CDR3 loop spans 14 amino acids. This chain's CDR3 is CATSVRTGVNGYTF. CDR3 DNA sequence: TGTGCCACCAGCGTGCGGACAGGGGTGAATGGCTACACCTTC.

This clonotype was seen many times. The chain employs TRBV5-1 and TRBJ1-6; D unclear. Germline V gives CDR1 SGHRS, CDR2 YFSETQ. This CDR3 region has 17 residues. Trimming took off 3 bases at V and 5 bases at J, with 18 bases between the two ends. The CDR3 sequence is CASSSAGDLYDNSPLHF. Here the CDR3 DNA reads TGCGCCAGCAGCTCTGCAGGAGACCTTTACGATAATTCACCCCTCCACTTT.

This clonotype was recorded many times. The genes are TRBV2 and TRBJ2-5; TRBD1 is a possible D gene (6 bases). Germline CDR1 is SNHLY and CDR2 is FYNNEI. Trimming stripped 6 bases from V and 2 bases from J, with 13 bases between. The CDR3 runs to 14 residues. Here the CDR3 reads CASRVGTQQETQYF. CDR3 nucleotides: TGTGCCAGCAGAGTCGGGACACAGCAAGAGACCCAGTACTTC.

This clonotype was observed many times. In nucleotides, the CDR3 is TGCAGTGCAAGGACAGGGAACGGCTACACCTTC. Translation: CSARTGNGYTF. The V call is TRBV20-1, the J call TRBJ1-2, with 8 bases matching TRBD1. Germline CDR1 reads DFQATT; CDR2 reads SNEGSKA (reference sequence). J was trimmed by 8 bases and V by 6 bases; bases with no gene match: 5. CDR3 length equals 11 residues.

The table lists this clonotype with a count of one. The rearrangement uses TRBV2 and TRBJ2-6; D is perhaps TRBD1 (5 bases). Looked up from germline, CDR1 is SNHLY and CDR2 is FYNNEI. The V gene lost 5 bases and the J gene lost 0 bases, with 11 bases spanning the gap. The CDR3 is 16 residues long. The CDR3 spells CASSLRGLSGANVLTF. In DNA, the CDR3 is TGTGCCAGCAGTTTAAGGGGCCTCTCTGGGGCCAACGTCCTGACTTTC.

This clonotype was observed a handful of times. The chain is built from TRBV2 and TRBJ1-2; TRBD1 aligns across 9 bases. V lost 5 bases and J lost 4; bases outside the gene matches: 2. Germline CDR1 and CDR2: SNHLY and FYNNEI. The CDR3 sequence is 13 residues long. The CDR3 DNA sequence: TGTGCCAGCAGTCGGACAGGGGTCTATGGCTACACCTTC. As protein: CASSRTGVYGYTF.

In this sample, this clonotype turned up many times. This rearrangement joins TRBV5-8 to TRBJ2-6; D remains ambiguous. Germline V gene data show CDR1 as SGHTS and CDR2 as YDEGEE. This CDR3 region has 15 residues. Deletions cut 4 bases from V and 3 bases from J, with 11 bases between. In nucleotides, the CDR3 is TGTGCCAGCAGCGCAGCCTCTAGTGGGGCCAACGTCCTGACTTTC. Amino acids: CASSAASSGANVLTF.

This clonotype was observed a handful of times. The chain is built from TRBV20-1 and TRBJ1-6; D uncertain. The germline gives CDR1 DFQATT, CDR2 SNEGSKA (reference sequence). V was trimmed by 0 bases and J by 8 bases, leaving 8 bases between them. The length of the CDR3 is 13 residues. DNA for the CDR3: TGCAGTGCTAGAGATCTTGGGCATTCACCCCTCCACTTT. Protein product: CSARDLGHSPLHF.

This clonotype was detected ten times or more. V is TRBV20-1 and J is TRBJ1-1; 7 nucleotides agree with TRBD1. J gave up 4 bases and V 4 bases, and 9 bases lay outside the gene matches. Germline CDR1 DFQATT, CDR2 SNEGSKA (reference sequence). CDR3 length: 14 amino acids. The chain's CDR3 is CSAKGPGGGTEAFF. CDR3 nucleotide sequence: TGCAGTGCTAAGGGACCAGGGGGAGGCACTGAAGCTTTCTTT.

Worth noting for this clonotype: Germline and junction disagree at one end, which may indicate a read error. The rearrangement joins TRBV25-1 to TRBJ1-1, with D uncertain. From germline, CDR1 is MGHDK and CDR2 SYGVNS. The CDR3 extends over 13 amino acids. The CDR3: CASSGGGTTGAFF. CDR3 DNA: TGTGCCAGCAGTGGAGGAGGAACCACTGGAGCTTTCTTT. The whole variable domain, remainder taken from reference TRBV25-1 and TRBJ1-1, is EADIYQTPRYLVIGTGKKITLECSQTMGHDKMYWYQQDPGMELHLIHYSYGVNSTEKGDLSSESTVSRIRTEHFPLTLESARPSHTSQYLCASSGGGTTGAFFGQGTRLTVV.

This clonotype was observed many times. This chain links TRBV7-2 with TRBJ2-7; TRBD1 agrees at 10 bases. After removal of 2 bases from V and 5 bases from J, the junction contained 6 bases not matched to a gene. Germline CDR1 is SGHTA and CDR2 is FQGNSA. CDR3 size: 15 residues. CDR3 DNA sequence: TGTGCCAGCAGCTTAAGGGGACAGGGGATTAACGAGCAGTACTTC. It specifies CASSLRGQGINEQYF. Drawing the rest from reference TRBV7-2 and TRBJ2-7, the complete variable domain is GAGVSQSPSNKVTEKGKDVELRCDPISGHTALYWYRQSLGQGLEFLIYFQGNSAPDKSGLPSDRFSAERTGGSVSTLTIQRTQQEDSAVYLCASSLRGQGINEQYFGPGTRLTVT.

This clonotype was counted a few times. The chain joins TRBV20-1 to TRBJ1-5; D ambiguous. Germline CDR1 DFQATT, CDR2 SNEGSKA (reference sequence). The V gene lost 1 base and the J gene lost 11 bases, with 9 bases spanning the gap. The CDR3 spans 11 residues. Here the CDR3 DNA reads TGCAGTGCTAGAGCAGGAACGGCCCAGCATTTT. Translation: CSARAGTAQHF.

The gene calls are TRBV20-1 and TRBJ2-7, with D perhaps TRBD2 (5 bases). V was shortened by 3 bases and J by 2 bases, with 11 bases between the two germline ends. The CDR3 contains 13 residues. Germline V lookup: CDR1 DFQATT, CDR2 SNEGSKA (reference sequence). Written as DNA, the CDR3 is TGCAGTGCTAGGGATACCGGGACCTACGAGCAGTACTTC. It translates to CSARDTGTYEQYF.

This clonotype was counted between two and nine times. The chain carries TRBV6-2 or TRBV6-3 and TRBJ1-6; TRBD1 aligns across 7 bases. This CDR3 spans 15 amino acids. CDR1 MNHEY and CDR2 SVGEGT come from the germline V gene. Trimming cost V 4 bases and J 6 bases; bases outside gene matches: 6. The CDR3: CASSSLGTANSPLHF. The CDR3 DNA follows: TGTGCCAGCAGTTCCCTGGGGACAGCTAATTCACCCCTCCACTTT.

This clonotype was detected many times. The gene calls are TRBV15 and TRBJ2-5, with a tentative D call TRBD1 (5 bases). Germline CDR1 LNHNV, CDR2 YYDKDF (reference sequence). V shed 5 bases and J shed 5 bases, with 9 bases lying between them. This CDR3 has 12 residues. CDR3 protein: CATSGAGETQYF. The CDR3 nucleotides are TGTGCCACCAGCGGAGCAGGGGAGACCCAGTACTTC.

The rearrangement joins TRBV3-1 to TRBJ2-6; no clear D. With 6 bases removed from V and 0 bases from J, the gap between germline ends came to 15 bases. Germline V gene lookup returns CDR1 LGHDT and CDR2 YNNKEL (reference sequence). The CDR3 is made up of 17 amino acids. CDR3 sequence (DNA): TGTGCCAGCAGTGGGTCCTCTACTCACTCTGGGGCCAACGTCCTGACTTTC. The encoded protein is CASSGSSTHSGANVLTF.

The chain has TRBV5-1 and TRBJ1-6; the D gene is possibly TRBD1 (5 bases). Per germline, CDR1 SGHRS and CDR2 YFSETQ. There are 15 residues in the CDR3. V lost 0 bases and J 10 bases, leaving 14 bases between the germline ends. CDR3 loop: CASSLDMGVGSPLHF. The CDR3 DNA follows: TGCGCCAGCAGCTTGGATATGGGGGTTGGCTCACCCCTCCACTTT.

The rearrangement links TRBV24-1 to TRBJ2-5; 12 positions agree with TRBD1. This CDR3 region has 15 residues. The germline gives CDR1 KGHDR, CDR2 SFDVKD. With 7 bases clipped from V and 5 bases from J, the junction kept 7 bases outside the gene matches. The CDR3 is CATSPGTGGRETQYF. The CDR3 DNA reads TGTGCCACCAGCCCCGGGACAGGGGGCAGGGAGACCCAGTACTTC.

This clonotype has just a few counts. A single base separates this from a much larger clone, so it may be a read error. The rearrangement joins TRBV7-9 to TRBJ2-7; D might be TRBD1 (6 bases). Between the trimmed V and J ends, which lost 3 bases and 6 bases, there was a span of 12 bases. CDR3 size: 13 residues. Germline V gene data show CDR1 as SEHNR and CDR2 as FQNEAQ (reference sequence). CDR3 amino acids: CASSFDRMGEQYF. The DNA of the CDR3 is TGTGCCAGCAGCTTCGACAGGATGGGCGAGCAGTACTTC.

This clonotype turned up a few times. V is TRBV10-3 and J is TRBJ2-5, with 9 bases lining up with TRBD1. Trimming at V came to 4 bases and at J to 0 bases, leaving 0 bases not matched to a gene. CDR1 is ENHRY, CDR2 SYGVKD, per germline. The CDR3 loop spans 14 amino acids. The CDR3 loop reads CAISGQGDQETQYF. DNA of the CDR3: TGTGCCATCAGTGGACAGGGGGACCAAGAGACCCAGTACTTC.

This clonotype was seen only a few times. The CDR3 sequence: CASSFSSGTGAFF. CDR3 nucleotides: TGTGCCAGCAGCTTTTCCTCCGGGACAGGAGCTTTCTTT. The chain links TRBV7-9 to TRBJ1-1; 8 bases fit TRBD1. CDR1 and CDR2 from the germline V gene are SEHNR and FQNEAQ (reference sequence). Germline trimming cut 3 bases from V and 10 bases from J; bases unmatched to any gene: 7. This CDR3 comprises 13 residues.

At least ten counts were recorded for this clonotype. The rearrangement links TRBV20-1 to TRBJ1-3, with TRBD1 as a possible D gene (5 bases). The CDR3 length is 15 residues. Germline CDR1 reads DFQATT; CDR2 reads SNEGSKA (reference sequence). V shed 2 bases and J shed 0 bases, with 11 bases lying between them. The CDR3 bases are TGCAGTGCTAGAACGGGGCGGTACTCTGGAAACACCATATATTTT. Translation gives CSARTGRYSGNTIYF.

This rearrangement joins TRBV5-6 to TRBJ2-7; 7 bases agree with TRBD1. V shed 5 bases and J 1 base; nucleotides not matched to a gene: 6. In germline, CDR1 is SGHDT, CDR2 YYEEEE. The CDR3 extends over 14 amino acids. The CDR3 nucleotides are TGTGCCAGCAGACAACGGGACAGATCCTACGAGCAGTACTTC. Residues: CASRQRDRSYEQYF.

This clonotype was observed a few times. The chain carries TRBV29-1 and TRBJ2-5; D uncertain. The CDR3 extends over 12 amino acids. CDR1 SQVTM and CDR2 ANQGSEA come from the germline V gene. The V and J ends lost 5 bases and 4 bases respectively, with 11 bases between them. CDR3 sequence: CSVFGIGETQYF. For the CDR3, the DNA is TGCAGCGTTTTCGGTATTGGAGAGACCCAGTACTTC.

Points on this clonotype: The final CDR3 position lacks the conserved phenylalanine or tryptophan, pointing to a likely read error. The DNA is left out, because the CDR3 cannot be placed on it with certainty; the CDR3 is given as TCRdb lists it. CDR3: CASSPGLAGGPNT. The J gene is TRBJ2-6, the V gene TRBV19; the D call of TRBD2 is as the table states it, not checked on the DNA. Germline V gene sequence: CDR1 LNHDA, CDR2 SQIVND (reference sequence). The CDR3 is 13 residues long, ends included.

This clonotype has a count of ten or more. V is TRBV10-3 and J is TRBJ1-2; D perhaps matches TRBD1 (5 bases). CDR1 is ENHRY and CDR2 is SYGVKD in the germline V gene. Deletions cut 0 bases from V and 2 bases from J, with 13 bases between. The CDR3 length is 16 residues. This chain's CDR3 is CAISESTGQHNYGYTF. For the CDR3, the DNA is TGTGCCATCAGTGAGTCAACTGGACAACACAACTATGGCTACACCTTC.

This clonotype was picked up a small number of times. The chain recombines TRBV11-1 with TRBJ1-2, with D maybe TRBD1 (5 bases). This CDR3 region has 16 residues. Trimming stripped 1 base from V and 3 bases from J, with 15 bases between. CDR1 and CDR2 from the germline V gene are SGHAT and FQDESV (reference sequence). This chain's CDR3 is CASSLVGPGVDYGYTF. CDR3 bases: TGTGCCAGCAGCTTAGTGGGGCCTGGGGTTGACTATGGCTACACCTTC.

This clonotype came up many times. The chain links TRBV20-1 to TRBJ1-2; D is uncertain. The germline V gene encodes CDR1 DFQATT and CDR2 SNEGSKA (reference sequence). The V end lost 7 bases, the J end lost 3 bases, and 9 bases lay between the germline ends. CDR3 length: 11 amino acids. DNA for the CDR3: TGCAGTGTCACAACTGACTATGGCTACACCTTC. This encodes CSVTTDYGYTF.

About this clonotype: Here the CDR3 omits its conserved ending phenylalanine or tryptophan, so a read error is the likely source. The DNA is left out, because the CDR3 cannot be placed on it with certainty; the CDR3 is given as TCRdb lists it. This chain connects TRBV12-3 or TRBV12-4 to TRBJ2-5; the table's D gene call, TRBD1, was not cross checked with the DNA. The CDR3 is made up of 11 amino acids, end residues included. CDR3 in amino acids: CASSLGQALNT.

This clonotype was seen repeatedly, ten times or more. The CDR3 is CSATGDRGPETQYF. The CDR3, as DNA: TGCAGCGCTACAGGGGACAGGGGGCCAGAGACCCAGTACTTC. V gene TRBV29-1 combines with J gene TRBJ2-5; 12 nucleotides align to TRBD1. This CDR3 has 14 residues. CDR1 and CDR2 from the germline V gene are SQVTM and ANQGSEA. The V and J ends lost 7 bases and 4 bases, in that order; junction bases with no gene match: 7.

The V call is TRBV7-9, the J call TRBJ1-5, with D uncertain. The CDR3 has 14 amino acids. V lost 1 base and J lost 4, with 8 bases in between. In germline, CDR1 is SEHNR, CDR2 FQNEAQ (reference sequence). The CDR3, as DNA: TGTGCCAGCAGCTTAGAGCAGGTGAATCAGCCCCAGCATTTT. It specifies CASSLEQVNQPQHF.